Below are 18 T cell receptor beta chains sequenced from a single sample in a study of regulatory T cells in long-lasting Graves disease. iRepertoire HTBI primers and Arm-PCR of CDR3 regions built TCR beta libraries. TCRdb processed the multiplex PCR reads anew with MiXCR; each CDR3 protein has one entry. This sample has roughly 430,000 distinct CDR3 sequences, with approximately 22% found just once. Stated time point: persistent/refractory GD, antithyroid drugs over 5 years with positive TRAb. PBMCs were the source of the RNA used for TCR sequencing. The sequenced sample was peripheral blood mononuclear cells (PBMCs), obtained when the disease was refractory, from a patient treated with antithyroid drugs. The receptor source for this set is a female donor with Graves disease.

Remarks on this clonotype: A much larger clone sits a single nucleotide away, making a read error possible. V is TRBV15 and J is TRBJ1-1, with a tentative D call TRBD1 (5 bases). This CDR3 has 14 residues. Trimming took 5 bases from V and 5 from J, leaving 15 bases between them. From germline, CDR1 is LNHNV and CDR2 YYDKDF (reference sequence). The CDR3 coding sequence is TGTGCCACCAGCTTACGGGGCCGGAGGACTGAAGCTTTCTTT. This translates into CATSLRGRRTEAFF.

This clonotype was found many times. This sequence joins TRBV5-8 and TRBJ1-1; no definite D call. V dropped 6 bases and J dropped 0 bases, with 15 bases sitting between them. Germline assignment: CDR1 SGHTS and CDR2 YDEGEE. The CDR3 contains 15 residues. The CDR3 DNA reads as TGTGCCAGCATCCCCAATCGGTTTGTGAACACTGAAGCTTTCTTT. It yields the protein CASIPNRFVNTEAFF. Drawing the rest from reference TRBV5-8 and TRBJ1-1, the complete variable domain is EAGVTQSPTHLIKTRGQQATLRCSPISGHTSVYWYQQALGLGLQFLLWYDEGEERNRGNFPPRFSGRQFPNYSSELNVNALELEDSALYLCASIPNRFVNTEAFFGQGTRLTVV.

To note about this clonotype: Since a much larger clone is just one base distant, this may be a read error. The chain combines TRBV28 with TRBJ2-5, with D maybe TRBD2 (6 bases). The CDR3 sequence is 14 residues long. V was cut by 8 bases and J by 1 base, with 14 bases left in between. The germline V gene encodes CDR1 MDHEN and CDR2 SYDVKM. Written as DNA, the CDR3 is TGTGCCAGCGGGAGGCCCTCGCTCCAAGAGACCCAGTACTTC. Translation gives CASGRPSLQETQYF.

This clonotype came up many times. The chain has TRBV19 and TRBJ2-2; no clear D gene. In germline, CDR1 is LNHDA, CDR2 SQIVND (reference sequence). The V and J ends lost 7 bases and 0 bases respectively, with 9 bases between them. CDR3 length equals 14 residues. For the CDR3, the DNA is TGTGCCAGTATCTCGCGGACGAACACCGGGGAGCTGTTTTTT. This sequence encodes CASISRTNTGELFF.

This clonotype was detected ten times or more. This chain joins TRBV18 and TRBJ1-2; D not resolved. Germline CDR1 and CDR2: KGHSH and LQKENI. The V end was cut by 8 bases, the J end by 2 bases, with 15 bases between. The length of the CDR3 is 14 residues. The CDR3 bases are TGTGCCAGCACTTCGTCTTTCGGGAACTATGGCTACACCTTC. Translating it yields CASTSSFGNYGYTF.

This clonotype was counted at least ten times. The chain uses TRBV28 and TRBJ2-2; the match to TRBD2 covers 9 bases. The CDR3 contains 14 residues. V lost 6 bases and J lost 7; bases outside the gene matches: 6. CDR1 is MDHEN, CDR2 SYDVKM, per germline. In nucleotides, the CDR3 is TGTGCCAGCAGGGATCCTAGCGGGGTCGGGGAGCTGTTTTTT. The encoded protein is CASRDPSGVGELFF.

Only a few counts were recorded for this clonotype. This chain joins TRBV28 and TRBJ2-1; no reliable D call. The germline gives CDR1 MDHEN, CDR2 SYDVKM. This CDR3 region has 14 residues. The ends were cut back, 5 bases at V and 5 bases at J, with 13 bases in the middle. The CDR3 DNA follows: TGTGCCAGCAGTCCCGATGGGCTAAACAATGAGCAGTTCTTC. Its translation: CASSPDGLNNEQFF.

This clonotype was counted only a few times. This chain uses TRBV7-9 with TRBJ2-2; TRBD2 might be the D (7 bases). The CDR3 consists of 15 residues. Germline assignment: CDR1 SEHNR and CDR2 FQNEAQ (reference sequence). V gave up 3 bases and J gave up 4 bases, with 12 bases separating them. CDR3 nucleotides: TGTGCCAGCAGCTTGAGGGGGGGAGGCACCGGGGAGCTGTTTTTT. This gives the protein CASSLRGGGTGELFF.

The rearrangement uses TRBV5-6 and TRBJ1-1, with D uncertain. Trimming took 1 base from V and 1 from J, leaving 5 bases between them. The germline gives CDR1 SGHDT, CDR2 YYEEEE. The CDR3 totals 13 residues. DNA for the CDR3: TGTGCCAGCAGCTTGACCCAGAACACTGAAGCTTTCTTT. Translating it yields CASSLTQNTEAFF.

The chain couples TRBV20-1 to TRBJ1-2, with unresolved D. V lost 0 bases, J lost 4 bases, and 9 bases lay in between. The CDR3 is made up of 13 amino acids. Germline assignment: CDR1 DFQATT and CDR2 SNEGSKA (reference sequence). CDR3 amino acids: CSARDGSLYGYTF. CDR3 in DNA: TGCAGTGCTAGAGATGGCAGCCTCTATGGCTACACCTTC.

The chain employs TRBV4-2 and TRBJ1-5; possible D gene TRBD1, 6 bases. V lost 4 bases and J lost 3, with 13 bases in between. The CDR3 totals 15 residues. The germline V gene encodes CDR1 LGHNA and CDR2 YNFKEQ. The CDR3 protein is CASSLRHRDNQPQHF. CDR3 sequence (DNA): TGTGCCAGCAGCCTACGCCACAGGGACAATCAGCCCCAGCATTTT.

This clonotype was detected ten times or more. The V call is TRBV2, the J call TRBJ2-6; D is unclear. The CDR3 loop spans 15 amino acids. V lost 7 bases and J lost 2, with 12 bases in between. The germline gives CDR1 SNHLY, CDR2 FYNNEI. CDR3 DNA: TGTGCCAGCATCCCTCTTACAACTGGGGCCAACGTCCTGACTTTC. Amino acids: CASIPLTTGANVLTF.

V usage is TRBV19 and J usage is TRBJ2-7, with D hard to call. V was clipped by 10 bases and J by 0 bases, with 13 bases between them. This CDR3 has 13 amino acids. The germline V gene encodes CDR1 LNHDA and CDR2 SQIVND (reference sequence). CDR3 bases: TGTGCCACTTCAATGGCCAACTCCTACGAGCAGTACTTC. It specifies CATSMANSYEQYF.

This clonotype was seen only a few times. A much larger clonotype is one base distant, so this may be a read error. V and J are TRBV2 and TRBJ2-2; 7 bases line up with TRBD1. V dropped 6 bases and J dropped 3; count of bases not matched to a gene: 7. Germline CDR1 and CDR2: SNHLY and FYNNEI. This CDR3 region has 15 residues. CDR3 region: CASSKRDSYTGELFF. CDR3 coding DNA: TGTGCCAGCAGCAAGAGGGACAGCTACACCGGGGAGCTGTTTTTT.

The rearrangement links TRBV7-9 to TRBJ2-1; 12 bases map to TRBD2. The CDR3 loop spans 16 amino acids. Trimming took 1 base from V and 8 from J; bases not matched to a gene: 6. Per the germline V gene, CDR1 is SEHNR and CDR2 is FQNEAQ (reference sequence). The CDR3, as DNA: TGTGCCAGCAGCTTAGAACTAGCGGGAGGCACTTATGAGCAGTTCTTC. Protein product: CASSLELAGGTYEQFF.

The rearrangement joins TRBV5-1 to TRBJ2-2, with 11 positions matching TRBD2. The J segment lost 6 bases and the V segment lost 0 bases, leaving 13 bases of the junction unmatched. Looked up from germline, CDR1 is SGHRS and CDR2 is YFSETQ. This CDR3 has 19 amino acids. Written as DNA, the CDR3 is TGCGCCAGCAGCTTGGCCTTTATGAAAACTAGCGGGAGTTCCGGGGAGCTGTTTTTT. This codes for CASSLAFMKTSGSSGELFF.

The sample holds many counts of this clonotype. J is TRBJ2-7 and V is TRBV10-1, with D perhaps TRBD2 (5 bases). CDR1 is WNHNN and CDR2 is SYGVQD in the germline V gene (reference sequence). This CDR3 region has 12 residues. V was cut by 3 bases and J by 6 bases, with 9 bases left in between. CDR3 loop: CASSEGLSEQYF. CDR3 nucleotides: TGCGCCAGCAGTGAAGGACTCTCCGAGCAGTACTTC.

This clonotype was seen only a few times. The chain carries TRBV24-1 and TRBJ2-3, with TRBD1 matching 7 bases. The junction had 3 bases not matched to a gene; V was cut back by 4 bases and J by 0 bases. CDR1 and CDR2 from the germline V gene are KGHDR and SFDVKD. The CDR3 runs 15 residues. The chain's CDR3 is CATSEYRGSTDTQYF. In DNA form, the CDR3 reads TGTGCCACCAGTGAATACAGGGGCAGCACAGATACGCAGTATTTT.